A single sample is the source of the 5 T cell receptor beta chains below, sequenced in a study of CXCR3-negative and CXCR3-positive naive CD8 T cells. Study findings and constraints: TRB CDR3s were more hydrophobic in CXCR3-positive than in CXCR3-negative naive cells.

The method, 5' RACE with UMI labels, was used to prepare the TRB cDNA libraries. After re-calling the 5' RACE reads, TCRdb lists one entry per CDR3 protein, DNA absent. The sample table sets out around 60,000 distinct CDR3 sequences. Their specific antigens are unknown. The sequencing input was naive CXCR3+ CD8+ T cells from blood. Subset of the sample: CD45RO-CCR7+CD27+CD95- naive CD8+ T cells expressing CXCR3 (TNR3+). The source is a human donor in good health. Some clones in this sample may be carry-over from other donors' samples.

J is TRBJ2-2 and V is TRBV29-1. CDR3 size: 15 residues. Germline-derived CDR1 and CDR2 are SQVTM and ANQGSEA. The CDR3 loop is CSVESTDANTGELFF.

This chain connects TRBV4-3 to TRBJ2-2. This CDR3 has 14 residues. Per the germline V gene, CDR1 is LGHNA and CDR2 is YSLEER. This CDR3 reads CASSQVYSTGELFF.

This chain links TRBV12-3 or TRBV12-4 with TRBJ2-5; TCRdb's assignment of TRBD1 cannot be checked, as there is no DNA. This CDR3 comprises 14 residues. This CDR3 reads CASGRPGGGETQYF.

This chain connects TRBV4-1 to TRBJ1-2; TCRdb lists TRBD1, though no DNA is available to test this call. Germline V gene data show CDR1 as MGHRA and CDR2 as YSYEKL. There are 15 residues in the CDR3. The CDR3 sequence: CASSQDWAPVDGYTF.

The chain carries TRBV20-1 and TRBJ2-1; without DNA, the TCRdb call of TRBD2 cannot be checked. CDR1 is DFQATT and CDR2 is SNEGSKA in the germline V gene (reference sequence). The CDR3 has 14 residues. The CDR3 protein is CSARTSGDNNEQFF.